This TCR beta chain was documented in a study of cytotoxic CD8 clonotypes in ibrutinib-treated CLL (dated by TCRdb to 2020 to 2023). In terms of the full investigation: The cohort had around twelve relapsed/refractory and about 15 treatment-naive patients; some 17 were IGHV unmutated. Partial responses were observed in approximately 24 patients and complete responses in 2; after a median follow-up of about 69 months, remission was maintained in 15 or so patients and progression was observed in 12. The response samples were drawn at a median of roughly twelve months into treatment, with a range of about 6 to 40 months. On average, each sample had about 250,000 productive templates and 94,082 productive rearrangements. Longitudinal samples were obtainable from about 30% of the roughly 90 participants in the trial. Cryopreserved peripheral blood mononuclear cells were collected at three points: before therapy, at response, and at either sustained remission or disease progression. Patients were still on ibrutinib when every remission and progressive disease sample was collected.

The paper as a whole reports these results and caveats: Lymph node repertoires were not examined, and the timing of sampling was not matched between patients in sustained remission and those whose disease progressed. Public clonotypes were found to be uncommon and were observed to contract or remain stable during treatment; the increase in clonality was shown to reflect expansion of private clonotypes at ibrutinib response. Baseline clonality exceeded that of age-matched healthy donors and correlated strongly with circulating CD8+ T-cell counts. An increase in clonality was observed at ibrutinib response, with clonality remaining stable during sustained remission and falling back toward baseline at progression.

About this clone itself: The antigen it binds to is not known. Base-call qualities are not available, and no considerably larger clone is one nucleotide away.

The intended sense of this specimen's time point label: approximately 25 months on ibrutinib. For TCR beta library preparation, about 2.2 micrograms of genomic DNA were extracted from the cryopreserved PBMCs. Longitudinal blood samples from CLL patients on ibrutinib monotherapy were analyzed using high-throughput TCR beta sequencing. Patients were enrolled in a phase 2 open-label single-center ibrutinib monotherapy trial. On a MiSeq, deep resolution sequencing aimed for a depth between 1 in 1 million and 1 in 200,000 T cells, with each clonotype covered 10x on average. The immunoSEQ hsTCRB Kit was used to generate the TCR beta libraries. The authors' pipeline ran thus. ImmunoSEQ Data Assistant and ImmunoSEQ Analyzer were used for data analysis, and V, D and J genes were assigned according to IMGT definitions. Clonality was computed as one minus normalized Shannon entropy of productive rearrangement frequencies, ranging from 0 to 1. Only overrepresented clonotypes making up at least 0.05% of the repertoire of each patient were included in the public clonotype analysis. Some 14 age-matched healthy donor repertoires from immuneACCESS served as clonality controls. In its TCRdb copy, this immuneACCESS table keeps in-frame sequences only and misses some clones. Where compared with another copy, unresolved V genes explain less than half of these, and the others have no known cause. D and trimming were read from the DNA, whereas the V and J calls and clone size are those reported in that table. The sample table holds approximately 100,000 clones, of which roughly 60% were seen once. The biggest ten clones account for around 37% of the sample.

The CDR1 and CDR2 encoded by the germline V gene (reference sequence) are SGHAT and FQDESV. V is reduced by 5 bases and J by 8 bases, leaving a spacing of 12 bases between them. The CDR3 spans 12 residues, from the cysteine through the phenylalanine. The retained sequence is limited to the CDR3, 36 bases, with the frame set at the first base. The V gene is TRBV11-1 and the J gene is TRBJ1-2, with no D gene named confidently. This clonotype was sampled from a human donor with chronic lymphocytic leukemia. Sample: PBMCs, taken after 24 months of ibrutinib treatment. Here the CDR3 is given as CASSAGIGGYTF. DNA sequence: TGTGCCAGCAGCGCGGGGATAGGCGGCTACACCTTC.